The source of this TCR beta chain is a study of identical twins. Study observations and caveats: There was more out-of-frame TCR alpha sharing in monozygotic twins than models estimated. Cross-sectional statistics underpinned the conclusions; the same donors were not followed. Insertions ran lower in abundant cord blood beta clonotypes, though not in memory repertoires.

TCRdb ran MiXCR on the 5' RACE reads and lists one entry per CDR3 protein. This repertoire shows 1.5 million to 2 million distinct CDR3 sequences, 25% to 35% found once; its top ten account for 0.25% to 0.3%. As regards this clonotype: Its antigen is unknown.

CDR1 and CDR2 from the germline V gene are SGHVS and FQNEAQ. Trimming took 1 base from V and 2 from J, leaving 9 bases between them. CDR3 length: 15 amino acids. The sequence was collected from a newborn girl in good health. The sample taken for sequencing was cord blood. The chain is built from TRBV7-8 and TRBJ2-1; no reliable D call. The CDR3 reads CASSLERITYNEQFF. The CDR3 coding sequence is TGTGCCAGCAGCTTAGAGCGCATTACCTACAATGAGCAGTTCTTC.